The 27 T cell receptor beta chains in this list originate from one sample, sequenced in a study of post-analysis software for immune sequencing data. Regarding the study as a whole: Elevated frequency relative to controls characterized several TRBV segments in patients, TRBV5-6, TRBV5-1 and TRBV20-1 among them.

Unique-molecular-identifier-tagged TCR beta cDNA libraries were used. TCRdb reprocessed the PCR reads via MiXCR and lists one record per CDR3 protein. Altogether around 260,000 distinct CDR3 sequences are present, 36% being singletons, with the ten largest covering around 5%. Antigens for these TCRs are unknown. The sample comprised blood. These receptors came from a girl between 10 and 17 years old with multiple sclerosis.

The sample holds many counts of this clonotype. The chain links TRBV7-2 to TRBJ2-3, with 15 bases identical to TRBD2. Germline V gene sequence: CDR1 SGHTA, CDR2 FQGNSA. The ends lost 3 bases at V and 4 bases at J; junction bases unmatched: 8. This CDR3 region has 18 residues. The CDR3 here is CASSLAGTSGRIADTQYF. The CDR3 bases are TGTGCCAGCAGCTTGGCCGGGACTAGCGGGAGGATTGCAGATACGCAGTATTTT. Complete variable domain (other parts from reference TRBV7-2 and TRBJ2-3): GAGVSQSPSNKVTEKGKDVELRCDPISGHTALYWYRQSLGQGLEFLIYFQGNSAPDKSGLPSDRFSAERTGGSVSTLTIQRTQQEDSAVYLCASSLAGTSGRIADTQYFGPGTRLTVL.

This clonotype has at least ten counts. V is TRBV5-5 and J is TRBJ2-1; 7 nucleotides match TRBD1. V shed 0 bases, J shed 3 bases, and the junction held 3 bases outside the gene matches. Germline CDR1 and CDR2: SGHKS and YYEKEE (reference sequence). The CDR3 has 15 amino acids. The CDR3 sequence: CASSLGDRVYNEQFF. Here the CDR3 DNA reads TGTGCCAGCAGCTTGGGAGACAGGGTCTACAATGAGCAGTTCTTC.

The CDR3, as DNA: TGCGCCAGCAGACAAGCCGAGGGGGCAGCTAATGAAAAACTGTTTTTT. The encoded protein is CASRQAEGAANEKLFF. J is TRBJ1-4 and V is TRBV5-1; 7 bases map to TRBD1. Germline assignment: CDR1 SGHRS and CDR2 YFSETQ. The CDR3 covers 16 residues. V was clipped by 5 bases and J by 3 bases; unmatched bases: 10.

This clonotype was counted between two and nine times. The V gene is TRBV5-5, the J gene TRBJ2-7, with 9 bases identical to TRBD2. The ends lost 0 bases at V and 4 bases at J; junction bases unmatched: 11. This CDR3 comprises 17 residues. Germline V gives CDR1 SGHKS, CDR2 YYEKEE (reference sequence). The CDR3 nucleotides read TGTGCCAGCAGCTTGGTCTTGGCTAGCGGGGCCCCGTACGAGCAGTACTTC. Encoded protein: CASSLVLASGAPYEQYF. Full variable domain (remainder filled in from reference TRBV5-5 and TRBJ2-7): DAGVTQSPTHLIKTRGQQVTLRCSPISGHKSVSWYQQVLGQGPQFIFQYYEKEERGRGNFPDRFSARQFPNYSSELNVNALLLGDSALYLCASSLVLASGAPYEQYFGPGTRLTVT.

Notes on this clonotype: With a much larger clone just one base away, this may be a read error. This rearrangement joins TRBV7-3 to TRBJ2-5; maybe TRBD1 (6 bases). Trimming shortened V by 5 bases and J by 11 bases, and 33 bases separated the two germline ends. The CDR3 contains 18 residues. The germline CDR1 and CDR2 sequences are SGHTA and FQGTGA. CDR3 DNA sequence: TGTGCCAGCAGCCCCACCCTAGATCCGGGACAACCTTACAATGAGCAGTACTTC. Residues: CASSPTLDPGQPYNEQYF.

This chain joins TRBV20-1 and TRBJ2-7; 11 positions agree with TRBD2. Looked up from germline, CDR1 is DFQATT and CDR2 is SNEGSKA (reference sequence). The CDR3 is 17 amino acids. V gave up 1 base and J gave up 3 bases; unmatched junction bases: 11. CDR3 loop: CSARGSEGTSGFYEQYF. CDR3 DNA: TGCAGTGCTAGAGGTAGCGAGGGGACTAGCGGTTTCTACGAGCAGTACTTC.

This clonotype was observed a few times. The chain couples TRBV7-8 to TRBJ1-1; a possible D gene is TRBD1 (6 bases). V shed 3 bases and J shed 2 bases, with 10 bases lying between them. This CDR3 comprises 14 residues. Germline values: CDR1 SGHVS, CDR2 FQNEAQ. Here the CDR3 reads CASSFDRINTEAFF. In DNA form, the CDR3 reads TGTGCCAGCAGCTTTGACAGGATAAACACTGAAGCTTTCTTT.

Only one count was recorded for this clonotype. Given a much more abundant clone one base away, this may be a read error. The CDR3 loop reads CSVAGTGGPRETQYF. In DNA, the CDR3 is TGCAGCGTAGCCGGGACAGGGGGCCCAAGAGAGACCCAGTACTTC. This chain connects TRBV29-1 to TRBJ2-5, with 12 bases lining up with TRBD1. Losses at the gene ends were 6 bases for V and 4 bases for J; bases not matched to a gene: 9. Germline CDR1 is SQVTM and CDR2 is ANQGSEA. The CDR3 runs to 15 residues.

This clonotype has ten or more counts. DNA for the CDR3: TGCGCCAGCAGCCCTACCGGGGCGAACACTGAAGCTTTCTTT. Encoded protein: CASSPTGANTEAFF. This rearrangement joins TRBV5-1 to TRBJ1-1, with D possibly TRBD1 on 5 matching bases. The CDR3 sequence is 14 residues long. Germline-derived CDR1 and CDR2 are SGHRS and YFSETQ. The V and J ends lost 4 bases and 1 base respectively, with 11 bases between them.

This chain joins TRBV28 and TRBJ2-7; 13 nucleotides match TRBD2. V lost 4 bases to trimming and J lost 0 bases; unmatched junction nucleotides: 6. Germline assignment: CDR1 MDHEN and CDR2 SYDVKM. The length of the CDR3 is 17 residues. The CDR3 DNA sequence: TGTGCCAGCAGTTCACTAGCGGGAGGGCCTAGCTCCTACGAGCAGTACTTC. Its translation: CASSSLAGGPSSYEQYF.

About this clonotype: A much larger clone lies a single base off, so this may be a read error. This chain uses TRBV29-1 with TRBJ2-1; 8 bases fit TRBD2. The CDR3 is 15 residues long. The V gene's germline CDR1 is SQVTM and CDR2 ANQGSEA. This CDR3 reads CSVVGTSGVGNEQLF. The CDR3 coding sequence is TGCAGCGTTGTAGGCACTAGCGGAGTGGGCAATGAGCAGTTATTC.

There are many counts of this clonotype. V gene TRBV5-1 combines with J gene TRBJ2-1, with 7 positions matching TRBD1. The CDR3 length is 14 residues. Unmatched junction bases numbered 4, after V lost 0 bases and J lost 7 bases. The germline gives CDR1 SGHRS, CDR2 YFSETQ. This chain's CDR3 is CASSLGQGRNEQFF. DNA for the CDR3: TGCGCCAGCAGCTTGGGACAGGGCCGGAATGAGCAGTTCTTC.

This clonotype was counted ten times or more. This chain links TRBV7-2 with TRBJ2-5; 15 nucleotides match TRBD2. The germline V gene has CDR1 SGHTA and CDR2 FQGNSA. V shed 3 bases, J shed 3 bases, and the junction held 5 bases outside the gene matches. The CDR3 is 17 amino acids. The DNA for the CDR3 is TGTGCCAGCAGCTTCCACGGGACTAGCGGGGGGAAAGAGACCCAGTACTTC. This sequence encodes CASSFHGTSGGKETQYF.

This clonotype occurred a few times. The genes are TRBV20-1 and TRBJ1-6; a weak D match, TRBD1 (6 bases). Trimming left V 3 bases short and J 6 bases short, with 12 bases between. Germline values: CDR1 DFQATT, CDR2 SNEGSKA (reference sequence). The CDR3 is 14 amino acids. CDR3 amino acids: CSASTGLGNSPLHF. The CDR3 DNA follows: TGCAGTGCTAGCACAGGGCTGGGTAATTCACCCCTCCACTTT.

CDR3 region: CASSLSATGGPAEAFF. DNA of the CDR3: TGTGCCAGCAGCTTAAGCGCGACAGGGGGCCCGGCTGAAGCTTTCTTT. This chain connects TRBV7-6 to TRBJ1-1; 10 nucleotides line up with TRBD1. The CDR3 runs 16 residues. The germline gives CDR1 SGHVS, CDR2 FNYEAQ. Trimming removed 2 bases from V and 6 bases from J; junction bases left unmatched: 9.

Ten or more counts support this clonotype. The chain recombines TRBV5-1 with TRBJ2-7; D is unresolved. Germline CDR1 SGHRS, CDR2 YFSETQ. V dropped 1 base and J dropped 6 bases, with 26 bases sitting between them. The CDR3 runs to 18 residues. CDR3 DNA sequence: TGCGCCAGCAGCTTGATCCCGGTCAGCCAGGCAGAACCGGTCGAGCAGTACTTC. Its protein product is CASSLIPVSQAEPVEQYF.

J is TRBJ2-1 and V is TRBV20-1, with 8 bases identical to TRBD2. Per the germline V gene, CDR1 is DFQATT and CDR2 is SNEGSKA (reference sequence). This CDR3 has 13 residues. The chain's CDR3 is CGAPGGPGNEQFF. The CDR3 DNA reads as TGCGGGGCCCCGGGAGGGCCGGGCAATGAGCAGTTCTTC.

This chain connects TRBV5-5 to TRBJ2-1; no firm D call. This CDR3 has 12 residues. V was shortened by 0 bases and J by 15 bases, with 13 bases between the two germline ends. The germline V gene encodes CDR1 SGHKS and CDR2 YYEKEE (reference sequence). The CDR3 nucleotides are TGTGCCAGCAGCTTGGACAGAGTTTGGGGGTTCTTC. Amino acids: CASSLDRVWGFF.

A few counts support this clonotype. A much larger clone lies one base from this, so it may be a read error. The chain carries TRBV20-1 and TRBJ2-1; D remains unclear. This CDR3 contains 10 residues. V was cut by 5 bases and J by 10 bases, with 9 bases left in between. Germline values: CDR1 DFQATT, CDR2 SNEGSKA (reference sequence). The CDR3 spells CSADGGEQFF. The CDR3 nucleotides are TGCAGTGCTGATGGCGGAGAGCAGTTCTTC.

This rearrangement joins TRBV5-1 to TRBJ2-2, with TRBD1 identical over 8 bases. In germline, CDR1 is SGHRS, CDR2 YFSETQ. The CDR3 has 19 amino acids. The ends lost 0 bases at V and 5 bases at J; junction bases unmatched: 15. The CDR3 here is CASSLAPPPAGGQTGELFF. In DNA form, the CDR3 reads TGCGCCAGCAGCTTGGCCCCCCCCCCGGCAGGGGGCCAAACCGGGGAGCTGTTTTTT.

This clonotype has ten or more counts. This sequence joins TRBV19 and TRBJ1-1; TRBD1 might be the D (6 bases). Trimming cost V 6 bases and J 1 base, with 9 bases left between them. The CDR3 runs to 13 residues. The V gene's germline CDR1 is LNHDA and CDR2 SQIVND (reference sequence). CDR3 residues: CASSGQPNTEAFF. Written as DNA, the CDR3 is TGTGCCAGTAGCGGACAGCCGAACACTGAAGCTTTCTTT.

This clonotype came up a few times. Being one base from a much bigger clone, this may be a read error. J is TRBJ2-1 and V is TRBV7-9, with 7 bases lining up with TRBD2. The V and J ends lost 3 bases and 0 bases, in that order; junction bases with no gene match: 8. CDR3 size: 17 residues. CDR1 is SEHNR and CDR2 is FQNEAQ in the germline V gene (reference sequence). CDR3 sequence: CASSFDTGGFSYNEQFF. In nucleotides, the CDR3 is TGTGCCAGCAGCTTTGACACGGGGGGTTTCTCCTACAATGAGCAGTTCTTC. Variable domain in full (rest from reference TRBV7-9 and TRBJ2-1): DTGVSQNPRHKITKRGQNVTFRCDPISEHNRLYWYRQTLGQGPEFLTYFQNEAQLEKSRLLSDRFSAERPKGSFSTLEIQRTEQGDSAMYLCASSFDTGGFSYNEQFFGPGTRLTVL.

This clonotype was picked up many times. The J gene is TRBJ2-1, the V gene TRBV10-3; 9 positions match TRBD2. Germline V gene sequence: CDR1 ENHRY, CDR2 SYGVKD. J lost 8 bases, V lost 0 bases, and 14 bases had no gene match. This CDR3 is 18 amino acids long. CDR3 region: CAISESYTVAGAQDEQFF. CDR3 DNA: TGTGCCATCAGTGAGTCTTATACGGTAGCGGGGGCCCAGGATGAGCAGTTCTTC.

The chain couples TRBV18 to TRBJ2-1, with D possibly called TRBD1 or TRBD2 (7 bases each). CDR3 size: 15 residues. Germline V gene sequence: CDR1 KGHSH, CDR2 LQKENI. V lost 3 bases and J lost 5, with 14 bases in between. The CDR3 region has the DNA TGTGCCAGCTCACCGCAGGGGGGGCTGGACAATGAGCAGTTCTTC. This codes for CASSPQGGLDNEQFF.

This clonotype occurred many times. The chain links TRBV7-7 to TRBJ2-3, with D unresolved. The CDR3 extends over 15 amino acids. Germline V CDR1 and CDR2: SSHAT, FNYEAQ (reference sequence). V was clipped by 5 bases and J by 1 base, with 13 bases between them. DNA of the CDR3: TGTGCCAGCAGCGCGACCGGACGGGGCACAGATACGCAGTATTTT. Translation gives CASSATGRGTDTQYF. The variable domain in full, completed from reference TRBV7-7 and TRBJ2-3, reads GAGVSQSPRYKVTKRGQDVTLRCDPISSHATLYWYQQALGQGPEFLTYFNYEAQPDKSGLPSDRFSAERPEGSISTLTIQRTEQRDSAMYRCASSATGRGTDTQYFGPGTRLTVL.

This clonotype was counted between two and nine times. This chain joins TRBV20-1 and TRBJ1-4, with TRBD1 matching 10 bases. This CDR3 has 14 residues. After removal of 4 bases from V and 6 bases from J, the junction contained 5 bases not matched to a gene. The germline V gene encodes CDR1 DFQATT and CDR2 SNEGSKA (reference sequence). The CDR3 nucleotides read TGCAGTGCTACCTGGACAGGGGGGGATGAAAAACTGTTTTTT. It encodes CSATWTGGDEKLFF.

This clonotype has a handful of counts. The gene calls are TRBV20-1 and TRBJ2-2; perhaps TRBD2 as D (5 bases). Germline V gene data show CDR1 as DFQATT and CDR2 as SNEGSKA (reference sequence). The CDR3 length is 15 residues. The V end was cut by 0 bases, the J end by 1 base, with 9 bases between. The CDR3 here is CSARDPRGNTGELFF. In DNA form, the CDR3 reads TGCAGTGCTAGAGACCCTCGGGGGAACACCGGGGAGCTGTTTTTT.